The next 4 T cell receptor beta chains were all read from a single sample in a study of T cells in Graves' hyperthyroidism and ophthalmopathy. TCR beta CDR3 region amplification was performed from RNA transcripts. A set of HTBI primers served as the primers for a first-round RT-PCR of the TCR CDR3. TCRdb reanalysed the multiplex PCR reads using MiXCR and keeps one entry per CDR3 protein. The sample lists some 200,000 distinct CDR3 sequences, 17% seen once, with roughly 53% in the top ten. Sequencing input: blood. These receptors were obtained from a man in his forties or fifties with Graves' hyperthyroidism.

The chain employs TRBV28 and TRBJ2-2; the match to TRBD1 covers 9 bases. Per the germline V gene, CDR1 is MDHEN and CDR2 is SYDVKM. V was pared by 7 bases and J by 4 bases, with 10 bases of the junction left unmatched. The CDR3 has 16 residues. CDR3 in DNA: TGTGCCAGCACCCCCCCGGGACAGGGCCCCACCGGGGAGCTGTTTTTT. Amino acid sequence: CASTPPGQGPTGELFF. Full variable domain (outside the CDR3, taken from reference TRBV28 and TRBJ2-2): DVKVTQSSRYLVKRTGEKVFLECVQDMDHENMFWYRQDPGLGLRLIYFSYDVKMKEKGDIPEGYSVSREKKERFSLILESASTNQTSMYLCASTPPGQGPTGELFFGEGSRLTVL.

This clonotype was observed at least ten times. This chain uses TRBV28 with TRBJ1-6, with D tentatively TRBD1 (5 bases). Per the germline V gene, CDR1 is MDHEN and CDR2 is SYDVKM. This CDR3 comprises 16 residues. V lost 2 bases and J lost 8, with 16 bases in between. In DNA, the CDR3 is TGTGCCAGCAGTTTAGAGGCTGGGGCAGGTGATTCACCCCTCCACTTT. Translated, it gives CASSLEAGAGDSPLHF. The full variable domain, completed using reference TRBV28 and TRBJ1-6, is DVKVTQSSRYLVKRTGEKVFLECVQDMDHENMFWYRQDPGLGLRLIYFSYDVKMKEKGDIPEGYSVSREKKERFSLILESASTNQTSMYLCASSLEAGAGDSPLHFGNGTRLTVT.

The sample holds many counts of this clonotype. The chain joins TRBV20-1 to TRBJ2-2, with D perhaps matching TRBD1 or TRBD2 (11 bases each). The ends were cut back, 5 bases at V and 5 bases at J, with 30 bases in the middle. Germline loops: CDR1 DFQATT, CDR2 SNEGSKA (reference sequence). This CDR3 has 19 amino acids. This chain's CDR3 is CSAWDRGVLAGGGTGELFF. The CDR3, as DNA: TGCAGTGCTTGGGACAGGGGGGTGCTAGCGGGAGGAGGGACCGGGGAGCTGTTTTTT.

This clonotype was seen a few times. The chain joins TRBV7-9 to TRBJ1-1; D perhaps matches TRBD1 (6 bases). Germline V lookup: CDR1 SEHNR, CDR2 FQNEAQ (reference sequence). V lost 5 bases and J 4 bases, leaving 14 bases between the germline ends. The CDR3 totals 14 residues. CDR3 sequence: CASSPERGATEAFF. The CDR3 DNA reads TGTGCCAGCAGCCCCGAACGGGGGGCCACTGAAGCTTTCTTT.